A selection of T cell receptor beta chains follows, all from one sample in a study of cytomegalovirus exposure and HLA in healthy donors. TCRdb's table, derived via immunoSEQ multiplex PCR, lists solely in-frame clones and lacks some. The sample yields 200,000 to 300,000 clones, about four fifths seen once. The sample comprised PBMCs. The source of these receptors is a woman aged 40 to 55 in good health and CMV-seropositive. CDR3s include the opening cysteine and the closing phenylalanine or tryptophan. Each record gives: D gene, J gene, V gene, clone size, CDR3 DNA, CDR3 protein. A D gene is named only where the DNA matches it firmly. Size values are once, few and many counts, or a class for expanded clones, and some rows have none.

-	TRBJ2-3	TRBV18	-	TGTGCCAGCTCACCAAAGTTAGAGGGTTACGATACGCAGTATTTT	CASSPKLEGYDTQYF
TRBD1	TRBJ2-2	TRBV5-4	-	TGTGCCAGCAGCTCGGGACAGGGGCCGGGGACCGGGGAGCTGTTTTTT	CASSSGQGPGTGELFF
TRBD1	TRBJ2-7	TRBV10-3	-	TGTGCCATCACTACTGGACAGGGCTACGAGCAGTACTTC	CAITTGQGYEQYF
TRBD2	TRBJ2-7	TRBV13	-	TGTGCCAGCAGCTTAGGGAGCGGGATCCGCGAGCAGTACTTC	CASSLGSGIREQYF
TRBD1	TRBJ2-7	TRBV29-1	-	TGCAGCGTCTCGACAGGGGGAAACTCCTACGAGCAGTACTTC	CSVSTGGNSYEQYF
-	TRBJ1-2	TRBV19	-	TGTGCCAGTAATCACCTCAGGGGTGGGTATGGCTACACCTTC	CASNHLRGGYGYTF
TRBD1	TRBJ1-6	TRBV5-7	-	TGTGCCAGCAGCCCGAATCCCCCCGACGGGACAGGTAATTCACCCCTCCACTTT	CASSPNPPDGTGNSPLHF
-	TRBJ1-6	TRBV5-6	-	TGTGCCAGCAGCGTTGGGGGGGCTTATAATTCACCCCTCCACTTT	CASSVGGAYNSPLHF
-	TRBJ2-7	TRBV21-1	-	TGTGCCAGCAGCAAAGTCCAGCGGCCGGTTTCCTACGAGCAGTACTTC	CASSKVQRPVSYEQYF
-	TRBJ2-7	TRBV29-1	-	TGCAGCGTTGCTCTAGCGCCTTACGAGCAGTACTTC	CSVALAPYEQYF
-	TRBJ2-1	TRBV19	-	TGTGCCAGTAGTAAGCTCGTAGGAGGCTCCTACAATGAGCAGTTCTTC	CASSKLVGGSYNEQFF
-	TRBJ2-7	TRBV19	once	TGTGCCAGTAGTATCGTGGGGACTTCGGGCGAGCAGTACTTC	CASSIVGTSGEQYF
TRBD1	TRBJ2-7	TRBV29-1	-	TGCAGCGTTGAAAGGGACAGGGGCTACGAGCAGTACTTC	CSVERDRGYEQYF
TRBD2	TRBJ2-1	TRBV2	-	TGTGCCAGCCAGCATTTAGCGGGGGGGCCGAGAGGGAGTGAGCAGTTCTTC	CASQHLAGGPRGSEQFF
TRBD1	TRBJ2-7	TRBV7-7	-	TGTGCCAGCAGCTCTGGGGACAGGGACGAGCAGTACTTC	CASSSGDRDEQYF
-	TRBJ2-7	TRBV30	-	TGTGCCTGGAGTGAAACTAGTGTCGAGCAGTACTTC	CAWSETSVEQYF
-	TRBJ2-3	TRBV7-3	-	TGTGCCAGCAGCTTAGTGGGGCAGGGGTTTCGGACAGATACGCAGTATTTT	CASSLVGQGFRTDTQYF
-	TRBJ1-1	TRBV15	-	TGTGCCACCAGCAGAGATCCCCCGGGAGCCGCCTCCACTGAAGCTTTCTTT	CATSRDPPGAASTEAFF
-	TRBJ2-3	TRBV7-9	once	TGTGCCAGCAGCTTCCTACTCCCACCGGATACGCAGTATTTT	CASSFLLPPDTQYF
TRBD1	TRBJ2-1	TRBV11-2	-	TGTGCCAGCAAGGGACAGGGAGTAGGGGAGCAGTTCTTC	CASKGQGVGEQFF
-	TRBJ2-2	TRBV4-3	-	TGCGCCAGCAGCCAAGCTACGCCCGGGGGGAACACCGGGGAGCTGTTTTTT	CASSQATPGGNTGELFF